The 19 T cell receptor beta chains given below trace back to one sample, sequenced in a study of shared clonotypes between healthy human individuals. Only in-frame clones appear in the TCRdb table, and some are missing; sequencing was by immunoSEQ multiplex PCR. The data show under 1,100,000 clones, about 75% seen once. Specimen: memory CD4+ T cells sorted from blood. The sample's subset: CD45RA-negative fraction. Receptor source: a man aged 18 to 30 in good health.

This rearrangement joins TRBV7-3 to TRBJ2-2, with no clear D. The V and J ends lost 2 bases and 4 bases respectively, with 8 bases between them. CDR1 is SGHTA and CDR2 is FQGTGA in the germline V gene. The CDR3 totals 14 residues. The CDR3 loop reads CASSLGLFTGELFF. Here the CDR3 DNA reads TGTGCCAGCAGCTTAGGGCTCTTCACCGGGGAGCTGTTTTTT. The entire variable domain, with the rest obtained from reference TRBV7-3 and TRBJ2-2, is as follows: GAGVSQTPSNKVTEKGKYVELRCDPISGHTALYWYRQSLGQGPEFLIYFQGTGAADDSGLPNDRFFAVRPEGSVSTLKIQRTERGDSAVYLCASSLGLFTGELFFGEGSRLTVL.

The rearrangement joins TRBV5-1 to TRBJ2-1; 14 bases are a match to TRBD2. The CDR3 consists of 15 residues. V shed 0 bases, J shed 8 bases, and the junction held 1 base outside the gene matches. The V gene's germline CDR1 is SGHRS and CDR2 YFSETQ. In DNA form, the CDR3 reads TGCGCCAGCAGCTTGGGGGGACTAGCGGGAGATGAGCAGTTCTTC. Translated: CASSLGGLAGDEQFF.

The rearrangement links TRBV9 to TRBJ2-5, with 7 bases identical to TRBD1. Germline V CDR1 and CDR2: SGDLS, YYNGEE. V trimming: 3 bases; J trimming: 3 bases; junction bases outside the gene matches: 2. The CDR3 extends over 13 amino acids. CDR3 nucleotides: TGTGCCAGCAGCGCCACAGGGGAAGAGACCCAGTACTTC. This codes for CASSATGEETQYF.

CDR3 amino acids: CASSLKIWGGETQYF. The CDR3 DNA reads TGTGCCAGCAGCTTAAAGATCTGGGGGGGAGAGACCCAGTACTTC. V and J are TRBV7-9 and TRBJ2-5; 7 nucleotides line up with TRBD2. Germline CDR1 is SEHNR and CDR2 is FQNEAQ (reference sequence). CDR3 size: 15 residues. Trimming took 2 bases from V and 4 from J; bases not matched to a gene: 7.

As for this clone: The sample contains more than one DNA sequence encoding this CDR3. The V gene is TRBV5-1, the J gene TRBJ2-3; D uncertain. The CDR3 spans 12 residues. Germline CDR1 reads SGHRS; CDR2 reads YFSETQ. Trimming shortened V by 4 bases and J by 3 bases, and 6 bases separated the two germline ends. The CDR3 reads CASSGPTDTQYF. CDR3 coding DNA: TGCGCCAGCAGCGGGCCGACAGATACGCAGTATTTT.

The chain has TRBV18 and TRBJ1-1; D is ambiguous. Germline V gene sequence: CDR1 KGHSH, CDR2 LQKENI. The CDR3 contains 14 residues. The V and J ends lost 2 bases and 4 bases respectively, with 11 bases between them. CDR3 nucleotides: TGTGCCAGCTCACCATTACCCCAGTCCACTGAAGCTTTCTTT. Translation: CASSPLPQSTEAFF.

A word on this clone: The sample contains more than one DNA sequence encoding this CDR3. The rearrangement joins TRBV10-2 to TRBJ2-5; the match to TRBD2 covers 8 bases. Per germline, CDR1 WSHSY and CDR2 SAAADI. J gave up 5 bases and V 3 bases, and 5 bases lay outside the gene matches. This CDR3 spans 14 amino acids. As DNA, the CDR3 is TGCGCCAGCAGTGACCCTGGACTAGCCGAGACCCAGTACTTC. The encoded protein is CASSDPGLAETQYF.

The sample holds one count of this clone. The gene calls are TRBV6-1 and TRBJ2-3; no firm D call. Germline lookup yields CDR1 MNHNS and CDR2 SASEGT. V was cut by 6 bases and J by 0 bases, with 13 bases left in between. The CDR3 runs to 15 residues. CDR3 nucleotide sequence: TGTGCCAGCAGCGCCCGCGTTTCTAGCACAGATACGCAGTATTTT. Residues: CASSARVSSTDTQYF.

In its sample, this clone was seen many times. The gene calls are TRBV6-5 and TRBJ1-2; D unresolved. Trimming shortened V by 5 bases and J by 5 bases, and 18 bases separated the two germline ends. The length of the CDR3 is 15 residues. The germline V gene has CDR1 MNHEY and CDR2 SVGAGI. The CDR3 spells CASSPGGSWQYGYTF. The CDR3 DNA sequence: TGTGCCAGCAGTCCAGGTGGGAGTTGGCAGTATGGCTACACCTTC.

On this clone: This CDR3 is also generated by other DNA sequences in the sample. The V and J genes are TRBV19 and TRBJ2-3; unclear D gene. Germline V gives CDR1 LNHDA, CDR2 SQIVND (reference sequence). The CDR3 runs to 13 residues. V lost 2 bases to trimming and J lost 6 bases, with 9 bases between them. The CDR3 DNA is TGTGCCAGTAGTATATTGGCACGCGATACGCAGTATTTT. As protein: CASSILARDTQYF.

The sample holds a few counts of this clone. The rearrangement links TRBV4-1 to TRBJ1-2, with 8 positions matching TRBD1. V was clipped by 3 bases and J by 7 bases; unmatched bases: 1. This CDR3 has 12 amino acids. Germline V lookup: CDR1 MGHRA, CDR2 YSYEKL. The CDR3 region is CASSHGQGGYTF. CDR3 sequence (DNA): TGCGCCAGCAGCCACGGACAGGGTGGCTACACCTTC.

There are a few counts of this clone. This sequence joins TRBV4-3 and TRBJ1-1, with D tentatively TRBD1 (5 bases). The ends were cut back, 0 bases at V and 7 bases at J, with 6 bases in the middle. The germline V gene encodes CDR1 LGHNA and CDR2 YSLEER. This CDR3 contains 12 residues. Here the CDR3 reads CASSQDGGEAFF. The CDR3 nucleotides are TGCGCCAGCAGCCAAGATGGGGGTGAAGCTTTCTTT.

The chain joins TRBV2 to TRBJ1-1; D gene ambiguous. The CDR3 has 15 amino acids. The germline gives CDR1 SNHLY, CDR2 FYNNEI. V dropped 2 bases and J dropped 4 bases, with 14 bases sitting between them. The CDR3 loop is CASSERSVLGTEAFF. CDR3 nucleotide sequence: TGTGCCAGCAGTGAAAGGTCAGTCTTGGGCACTGAAGCTTTCTTT.

The chain has TRBV4-3 and TRBJ2-7; D possibly corresponds to TRBD2 (6 bases). The germline gives CDR1 LGHNA, CDR2 YSLEER. The CDR3 covers 16 residues. The V end lost 0 bases, the J end lost 0 bases, and 12 bases lay between the germline ends. The CDR3 DNA reads as TGCGCCAGCAGCCAAGAAGGAGTGCGGGGCTCCTACGAGCAGTACTTC. Translation gives CASSQEGVRGSYEQYF.

The chain recombines TRBV5-1 with TRBJ1-5; the D is unclear. This CDR3 is built from 14 residues. With 3 bases removed from V and 3 bases from J, the gap between germline ends came to 10 bases. CDR1 and CDR2 from the germline V gene are SGHRS and YFSETQ. In nucleotides, the CDR3 is TGCGCCAGCAGCTCAGGACTGGACAATCAGCCCCAGCATTTT. Translation: CASSSGLDNQPQHF.

The chain recombines TRBV5-1 with TRBJ2-5; 9 bases fit TRBD2. After removal of 0 bases from V and 5 bases from J, the junction contained 11 bases not matched to a gene. Germline V gene lookup returns CDR1 SGHRS and CDR2 YFSETQ. This CDR3 has 17 residues. The CDR3 sequence is CASSLGEAGGPRETQYF. CDR3 nucleotides: TGCGCCAGCAGCTTGGGTGAGGCGGGAGGGCCTCGTGAGACCCAGTACTTC.

This clone was found once. V and J are TRBV5-1 and TRBJ2-2; D may be TRBD2 (5 bases). The germline V gene encodes CDR1 SGHRS and CDR2 YFSETQ. This CDR3 spans 16 amino acids. With 2 bases removed from V and 1 base from J, the gap between germline ends came to 12 bases. DNA of the CDR3: TGCGCCAGCAGCTTCGGGGAACACTTGAACACCGGGGAGCTGTTTTTT. Translated, it gives CASSFGEHLNTGELFF.

This chain joins TRBV5-1 and TRBJ1-3, with D possibly TRBD1 on 5 matching bases. Trimming left V 4 bases short and J 0 bases short, with 11 bases between. This CDR3 has 15 amino acids. Germline lookup yields CDR1 SGHRS and CDR2 YFSETQ. DNA for the CDR3: TGCGCCAGCAGCCCCCCGGGGGACTCTGGAAACACCATATATTTT. As protein: CASSPPGDSGNTIYF.

The genes are TRBV5-4 and TRBJ1-4; 12 positions agree with TRBD1. Trimming took 5 bases from V and 11 from J; bases not matched to a gene: 4. Per the germline V gene, CDR1 is SGHNT and CDR2 is YYREEE (reference sequence). The CDR3 consists of 13 residues. CDR3 sequence (DNA): TGTGCCAGCAGTACGGGACAGGGGGCCAAACTGTTTTTT. Translation: CASSTGQGAKLFF.